The 25 T cell receptor beta chains below come from one sample, sequenced in a study. The sorted Tregs were CD4+CD25+CD127-/low cells. TCRdb re-called the 5' RACE reads with MiXCR, one entry per CDR3 protein. The sample lists tens of thousands of distinct CDR3 sequences, about 25% occurring once. Sequences were obtained from tumor-infiltrating Tregs sorted from the breast tumor. Receptors were obtained from a female donor with breast cancer.

This sequence joins TRBV30 and TRBJ2-5; D unresolved. The V and J ends lost 3 bases and 6 bases respectively, with 8 bases between them. The germline gives CDR1 GTSNPN, CDR2 SVGIG (reference sequence). The CDR3 totals 11 residues. This CDR3 is CAWRGYQTQYF. CDR3 nucleotide sequence: TGTGCCTGGAGGGGGTATCAGACCCAGTACTTC.

The chain recombines TRBV7-2 with TRBJ2-3, with TRBD1 matching 10 bases. CDR1 is SGHTA and CDR2 is FQGNSA in the germline V gene. Trimming removed 4 bases from V and 1 base from J; junction bases left unmatched: 5. The CDR3 runs 16 residues. The CDR3 nucleotides read TGTGCCAGCAGCTCTAAGACAGGGGGCGGCACAGATACGCAGTATTTT. It encodes CASSSKTGGGTDTQYF.

The chain uses TRBV7-2 and TRBJ2-5, with no clear D. Germline V gene lookup returns CDR1 SGHTA and CDR2 FQGNSA. This CDR3 comprises 15 residues. V shed 1 base and J shed 5 bases, with 14 bases lying between them. The CDR3 DNA is TGTGCCAGCAGCTTAGGCCCTACCCCCCCGGAGACCCAGTACTTC. The encoded protein is CASSLGPTPPETQYF.

This clonotype occurred a few times. CDR3 region: CASSPVGAPSYGYTF. The CDR3, as DNA: TGTGCCAGCAGTCCGGTGGGGGCCCCCTCCTATGGCTACACCTTC. The chain employs TRBV12-3 or TRBV12-4 and TRBJ1-2; D may be TRBD1 (6 bases). There are 15 residues in the CDR3. The V end was cut by 5 bases, the J end by 4 bases, with 17 bases between.

There are many counts of this clonotype. This chain links TRBV4-2 with TRBJ1-2; no clear D. V was pared by 7 bases and J by 3 bases, with 15 bases between. Germline V gene data show CDR1 as LGHNA and CDR2 as YNFKEQ. This CDR3 comprises 14 residues. In DNA, the CDR3 is TGTGCCAGCACTCTTACATCCAGCGACTATGGCTACACCTTC. Residues: CASTLTSSDYGYTF.

V and J are TRBV6-5 and TRBJ2-7, with 10 nucleotides matching TRBD1. The CDR3 is 15 residues long. Germline CDR1 reads MNHEY; CDR2 reads SVGAGI. V dropped 7 bases and J dropped 2; count of bases not matched to a gene: 8. The CDR3 protein is CASTIAGTGAYEQYF. DNA of the CDR3: TGTGCCAGCACCATAGCCGGGACAGGGGCCTACGAGCAGTACTTC.

This clonotype was observed many times. This chain uses TRBV9 with TRBJ1-1, with D uncertain. Trimming stripped 1 base from V and 2 bases from J, with 9 bases between. The CDR3 is made up of 14 amino acids. Germline V gives CDR1 SGDLS, CDR2 YYNGEE. The CDR3 here is CASSVQAGNTEAFF. Written as DNA, the CDR3 is TGTGCCAGCAGCGTACAGGCAGGTAACACTGAAGCTTTCTTT.

This chain joins TRBV12-3 or TRBV12-4 and TRBJ2-1; D may be TRBD2 (5 bases). The germline V and J ends were trimmed by 5 bases and 7 bases, with 18 bases remaining between them. The CDR3 contains 15 residues. Written as DNA, the CDR3 is TGTGCCAGCAGTCAGAGGCGGACCCGCGGGAATGAGCAGTTCTTC. Translation: CASSQRRTRGNEQFF.

The chain employs TRBV4-2 and TRBJ2-5; a weak D match, TRBD1 (6 bases). CDR3 length: 14 amino acids. Per germline, CDR1 LGHNA and CDR2 YNFKEQ. V lost 4 bases and J lost 0, with 9 bases in between. The CDR3 region has the DNA TGTGCCAGCAGCCTAGACAGGAACCAAGAGACCCAGTACTTC. It is translated as CASSLDRNQETQYF.

This clonotype showed up just a few times. The chain recombines TRBV19 with TRBJ2-1; TRBD2 matches 7 bases. J gave up 1 base and V 3 bases, and 6 bases lay outside the gene matches. Germline assignment: CDR1 LNHDA and CDR2 SQIVND (reference sequence). The CDR3 runs 16 residues. The CDR3 loop is CASSIGSGLSYNEQFF. The CDR3 nucleotides read TGTGCCAGTAGTATCGGTAGCGGGCTATCCTACAATGAGCAGTTCTTC.

V usage is TRBV3-1 and J usage is TRBJ2-5, with D tentatively TRBD1 (6 bases). From germline, CDR1 is LGHDT and CDR2 YNNKEL (reference sequence). V was clipped by 3 bases and J by 5 bases, with 13 bases between them. This CDR3 is 14 amino acids long. The CDR3 nucleotides are TGTGCCAGCAGCCAGGCTACAGGGCTGGAGACCCAGTACTTC. This sequence encodes CASSQATGLETQYF.

This clonotype was observed a few times. The rearrangement joins TRBV10-2 to TRBJ1-1, with 9 bases aligning to TRBD1. Trimming at V came to 5 bases and at J to 12 bases, leaving 10 bases not matched to a gene. The CDR3 is 13 residues long. CDR1 and CDR2 (germline): WSHSY, SAAADI. CDR3 sequence reads: CASSKGQGLISFF. DNA of the CDR3: TGCGCCAGCAGTAAAGGACAGGGGTTGATCTCTTTCTTT.

This clonotype was counted many times. The rearrangement links TRBV6-5 to TRBJ2-1, with D perhaps being TRBD1 or TRBD2 (5 bases each). This CDR3 spans 11 amino acids. Germline-derived CDR1 and CDR2 are MNHEY and SVGAGI. V was clipped by 8 bases and J by 4 bases, with 6 bases between them. CDR3 amino acids: CASGGYNEQFF. DNA of the CDR3: TGTGCCAGCGGGGGATACAATGAGCAGTTCTTC.

This clonotype was seen a handful of times. The chain uses TRBV6-5 and TRBJ1-4, with TRBD1 identical over 8 bases. Germline trimming cut 4 bases from V and 6 bases from J; bases unmatched to any gene: 4. This CDR3 region has 14 residues. Germline CDR1 and CDR2: MNHEY and SVGAGI. CDR3 sequence reads: CASSSWTGYEKLFF. CDR3 nucleotides: TGTGCCAGCAGTTCTTGGACAGGGTATGAAAAACTGTTTTTT.

Many counts were recorded for this clonotype. The CDR3 coding sequence is TGCGCCAGCAGCTTTCGACAGGGGGCTTCCTACGAGCAGTACTTC. This sequence encodes CASSFRQGASYEQYF. This chain uses TRBV4-3 with TRBJ2-7, with 10 bases lining up with TRBD1. The CDR3 extends over 15 amino acids. Unmatched junction bases numbered 5, after V lost 5 bases and J lost 1 base. Germline values: CDR1 LGHNA, CDR2 YSLEER.

This clonotype was counted a few times. V is TRBV11-2 and J is TRBJ1-1; unclear D gene. Germline CDR1 and CDR2: SGHAT and FQNNGV. Trimming took off 5 bases at V and 6 bases at J, with 10 bases between the two ends. The CDR3 runs to 12 residues. The CDR3 DNA follows: TGTGCCAGCAGCCTTCTGGGCTCTGAAGCTTTCTTT. Translating gives CASSLLGSEAFF.

This clonotype was observed once. The conserved phenylalanine or tryptophan is not found at the CDR3 terminus, so this likely reflects a read error. The J gene is TRBJ2-5, the V gene TRBV28; 9 nucleotides agree with TRBD2. The CDR3 length is 12 residues. With 10 bases clipped from V and 6 bases from J, the junction kept 6 bases outside the gene matches. Germline CDR1 reads MDHEN; CDR2 reads SYDVKM. CDR3 protein: CATVSGSQTQYV. As DNA, the CDR3 is TGTGCCACCGTTAGCGGGAGCCAGACCCAGTACGTC.

This clonotype has a handful of counts. V gene TRBV29-1 combines with J gene TRBJ2-7; 10 bases are a match to TRBD1. There are 14 residues in the CDR3. Germline CDR1 SQVTM, CDR2 ANQGSEA. V lost 4 bases, J lost 3 bases, and 6 bases stayed unmatched. The CDR3 loop is CSVGGTGVFYEQYF. DNA of the CDR3: TGCAGCGTTGGGGGGACAGGGGTCTTCTACGAGCAGTACTTC.

Only a few counts were recorded for this clonotype. The V and J genes are TRBV6-2 or TRBV6-3 and TRBJ2-1, with D possibly TRBD2 on 6 matching bases. Looked up from germline, CDR1 is MNHEY and CDR2 is SVGEGT. The CDR3 runs 15 residues. Trimming took 10 bases from V and 12 from J, leaving 28 bases between them. CDR3 DNA sequence: TGTGCCACCTCTGGGGGAGGTGAAATTATTTTCGGGCAGTTCTTC. It is translated as CATSGGGEIIFGQFF.

Concerning this clonotype itself: A much larger clone lies one base from this, so it may be a read error. The chain has TRBV6-6 and TRBJ1-6; D not resolved. There are 13 residues in the CDR3. The V and J ends lost 6 bases and 9 bases respectively, with 12 bases between them. In germline, CDR1 is MNHNY, CDR2 SVGAGI (reference sequence). The CDR3 bases are TGTGCCAGCAGCCCGACGTGGATTTCACCCCTCCACTTT. It is translated as CASSPTWISPLHF.

The rearrangement links TRBV12-3 or TRBV12-4 to TRBJ1-6; tentatively, D is TRBD1 (5 bases). The ends were cut back, 7 bases at V and 5 bases at J, with 12 bases in the middle. The CDR3 extends over 14 amino acids. The CDR3 sequence: CASIRDGDNSPLHF. The CDR3 nucleotides are TGTGCCAGCATCCGGGACGGTGATAATTCACCCCTCCACTTT.

This chain links TRBV7-6 with TRBJ2-1; possibly TRBD2 for D (6 bases). The ends were cut back, 1 base at V and 0 bases at J, with 13 bases in the middle. Germline CDR1 is SGHVS and CDR2 is FNYEAQ. There are 17 residues in the CDR3. CDR3 sequence (DNA): TGTGCCAGCAGCTTAGTTGGCGGCGGGACCTCCTACAATGAGCAGTTCTTC. Translated, it gives CASSLVGGGTSYNEQFF.

The chain uses TRBV29-1 and TRBJ2-3; a possible D gene is TRBD2 (6 bases). V lost 6 bases to trimming and J lost 1 base, with 11 bases between them. The CDR3 contains 13 residues. Germline V gives CDR1 SQVTM, CDR2 ANQGSEA. The CDR3 reads CSVGGRRTDTQYF. CDR3 nucleotides: TGCAGCGTGGGAGGACGACGCACAGATACGCAGTATTTT.

Points on this clonotype: This CDR3 fails to terminate in the conserved phenylalanine or tryptophan, so it likely reflects a read error. The rearrangement links TRBV24-1 to TRBJ2-3, with TRBD2 identical over 13 bases. The V gene's germline CDR1 is KGHDR and CDR2 SFDVKD. The CDR3 runs 16 residues. Trimming at V came to 0 bases and at J to 4 bases, leaving 0 bases not matched to a gene. The CDR3, as DNA: TGTGCCACCAGTGATTTGGGACTAGCGGGAGCAGATACGCAGTATATT. It is translated as CATSDLGLAGADTQYI.

This rearrangement joins TRBV10-1 to TRBJ2-3, with no clear D. The CDR3 runs to 13 residues. The germline V gene has CDR1 WNHNN and CDR2 SYGVQD (reference sequence). V shed 2 bases and J shed 5 bases, with 8 bases lying between them. The CDR3 sequence: CASSEGVRDTQYF. The CDR3 DNA sequence: TGCGCCAGCAGTGAGGGGGTAAGAGATACGCAGTATTTT.